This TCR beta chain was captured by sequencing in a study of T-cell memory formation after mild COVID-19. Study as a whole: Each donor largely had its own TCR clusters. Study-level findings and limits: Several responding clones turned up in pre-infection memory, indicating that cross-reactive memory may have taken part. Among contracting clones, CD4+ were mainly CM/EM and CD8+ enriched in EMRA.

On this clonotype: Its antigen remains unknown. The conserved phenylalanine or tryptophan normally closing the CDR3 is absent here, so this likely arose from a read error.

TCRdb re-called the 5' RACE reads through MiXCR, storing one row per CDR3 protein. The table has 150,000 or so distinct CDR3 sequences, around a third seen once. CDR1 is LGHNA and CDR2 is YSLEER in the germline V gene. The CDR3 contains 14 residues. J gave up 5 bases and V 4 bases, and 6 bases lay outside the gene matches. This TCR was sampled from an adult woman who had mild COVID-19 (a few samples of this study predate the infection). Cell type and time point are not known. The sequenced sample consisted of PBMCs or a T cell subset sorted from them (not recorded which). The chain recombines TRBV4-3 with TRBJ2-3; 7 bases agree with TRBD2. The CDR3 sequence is CASSRLASLDTQYS. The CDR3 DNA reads TGCGCCAGCAGCCGACTAGCATCATTAGATACGCAGTATTCT.